This TCR beta chain was recovered during a study of blood T cell repertoires in COVID-19. Clinical histories supplied by participants themselves formed the basis of cohort assignment. In the study's own analysis: It was from reference gene primer amplification that nucleated cell counts were estimated. Sequencing used immunoSEQ multiplex PCR; TCRdb keeps in-frame clones, though not all of them. From that table come the V and J calls and clone size; the DNA was used to work out D and trimming. The sample yields about 200,000 clones, roughly 87% seen once. The CDR3 runs to 11 residues. The junction had 6 bases not matched to a gene; V was cut back by 10 bases and J by 8 bases. Looked up from germline, CDR1 is MDHEN and CDR2 is SYDVKM.

The rearrangement uses TRBV28 and TRBJ1-2; 8 bases map to TRBD1. This clonotype was obtained from a woman in her 30s who had recovered from COVID-19. Input material: PBMCs or T cells enriched from blood (not recorded which). The CDR3 region is CAIPTGEGYTF. The CDR3 DNA follows: TGTGCCATACCGACAGGGGAAGGCTACACCTTC.